The 15 T cell receptor beta chains reported below all come from one sample, sequenced in a study of identical twins. TCRdb used MiXCR to reprocess the 5' RACE reads, holding one entry per CDR3 protein. The profile shows 450,000 to 650,000 distinct CDR3 sequences, 7.5% to 10% of them singletons. The data were also submitted as part of a second study, on yellow fever vaccine responses in identical twins.

The source material was PBMCs. These receptors originate from a woman between 18 and 30 years old in good health.

This clonotype was observed a few times. The CDR3 DNA is TGTGCCTGGAGTGTTCGAGCGGGGACGCGGAATGAGCAGTTCTTC. Its translation is CAWSVRAGTRNEQFF. The J gene is TRBJ2-1, the V gene TRBV30; 7 bases are a match to TRBD2. There are 15 residues in the CDR3. Germline V lookup: CDR1 GTSNPN, CDR2 SVGIG (reference sequence). J gave up 7 bases and V 0 bases, and 9 bases lay outside the gene matches.

The rearrangement links TRBV12-3 or TRBV12-4 to TRBJ2-7; no clear D gene. Trimming cost V 2 bases and J 4 bases, with 9 bases left between them. There are 13 residues in the CDR3. The CDR3 DNA reads as TGTGCCAGCAGTTTAACCGTATTATACGAGCAGTACTTC. Protein: CASSLTVLYEQYF.

The chain's CDR3 is CASSSELSGGQETQYF. In nucleotides, the CDR3 is TGTGCCAGCAGCTCCGAGTTATCAGGGGGACAAGAGACCCAGTACTTC. The chain combines TRBV7-9 with TRBJ2-5; 7 nucleotides align to TRBD1. CDR3 length: 16 residues. With V trimmed by 4 bases and J by 2 bases, 10 bases remained unmatched. Per germline, CDR1 SEHNR and CDR2 FQNEAQ (reference sequence).

V usage is TRBV7-9 and J usage is TRBJ1-1, with a tentative D call TRBD1 (6 bases). This CDR3 is 13 amino acids long. Trimming took off 1 base at V and 11 bases at J, with 14 bases between the two ends. Germline V gives CDR1 SEHNR, CDR2 FQNEAQ (reference sequence). CDR3 bases: TGTGCCAGCAGCTTAGTGGGGGGGCTCTTTGCTTTCTTT. Its protein product is CASSLVGGLFAFF.

J is TRBJ1-1 and V is TRBV6-2 or TRBV6-3; D is undetermined. Germline lookup yields CDR1 MNHEY and CDR2 SVGEGT. The CDR3 totals 13 residues. The germline V and J ends were trimmed by 6 bases and 5 bases, with 13 bases remaining between them. CDR3 loop: CASSPLSGTEAFF. DNA for the CDR3: TGTGCCAGCAGCCCCCTTTCGGGTACTGAAGCTTTCTTT.

This clonotype was seen ten or more times. The V and J genes are TRBV10-3 and TRBJ2-5; 11 bases fit TRBD2. Germline V lookup: CDR1 ENHRY, CDR2 SYGVKD. Trimming cost V 3 bases and J 1 base; bases outside gene matches: 4. The CDR3 contains 16 residues. Here the CDR3 reads CAISDHGTSGQETQYF. CDR3 bases: TGTGCCATCAGTGATCACGGGACTAGCGGCCAAGAGACCCAGTACTTC.

The rearrangement uses TRBV6-1 and TRBJ2-1; D is possibly TRBD1 (6 bases). Germline V lookup: CDR1 MNHNS, CDR2 SASEGT. Trimming removed 6 bases at V and 6 bases at J, with 21 bases between. There are 16 residues in the CDR3. CDR3 in DNA: TGTGCCAGCAGACACCAAACCAACGGACAGATCAATGAGCAGTTCTTC. Amino acid sequence: CASRHQTNGQINEQFF.

The chain couples TRBV4-2 to TRBJ2-5; TRBD2 matches 9 bases. The CDR3 has 16 amino acids. V lost 4 bases to trimming and J lost 3 bases; unmatched junction nucleotides: 9. Germline assignment: CDR1 LGHNA and CDR2 YNFKEQ. The DNA for the CDR3 is TGTGCCAGCAGCCTAAGCGTCCGACTAGCGGAAGAGACCCAGTACTTC. This codes for CASSLSVRLAEETQYF.

This clonotype has just one count. The chain carries TRBV5-5 and TRBJ2-7; D perhaps matches TRBD2 (5 bases). Between the trimmed V and J ends, which lost 4 bases and 4 bases, there was a span of 15 bases. The CDR3 spans 14 residues. Per germline, CDR1 SGHKS and CDR2 YYEKEE (reference sequence). The chain's CDR3 is CASSDGLWAYEQYF. The CDR3 DNA follows: TGTGCCAGCAGCGATGGACTGTGGGCTTACGAGCAGTACTTC.

The rearrangement uses TRBV6-2 or TRBV6-3 and TRBJ2-1; the D is unclear. Germline V lookup: CDR1 MNHEY, CDR2 SVGEGT. This CDR3 has 18 amino acids. V gave up 6 bases and J gave up 6 bases, with 27 bases separating them. CDR3 amino acids: CASSSPRVPSTSFNEQFF. As DNA, the CDR3 is TGTGCCAGCAGCTCGCCCCGGGTCCCCTCCACCTCTTTCAATGAGCAGTTCTTC.

This clonotype was found many times. V usage is TRBV7-9 and J usage is TRBJ2-7, with 7 bases lining up with TRBD1. The CDR3 is 14 amino acids. Germline V gives CDR1 SEHNR, CDR2 FQNEAQ (reference sequence). With V trimmed by 4 bases and J by 0 bases, 3 bases remained unmatched. DNA of the CDR3: TGTGCCAGCAGCTCCGACAGGGTCTCCTACGAGCAGTACTTC. This sequence encodes CASSSDRVSYEQYF.

A few counts support this clonotype. This chain connects TRBV20-1 to TRBJ1-4; 8 bases agree with TRBD1. CDR1 DFQATT and CDR2 SNEGSKA come from the germline V gene (reference sequence). V gave up 5 bases and J gave up 7 bases; unmatched junction bases: 3. The CDR3 consists of 12 residues. Here the CDR3 reads CSAWTGSEKLFF. CDR3 nucleotide sequence: TGCAGTGCTTGGACAGGGAGTGAAAAACTGTTTTTT.

Here the CDR3 reads CASSPRDRLDQPQHF. In DNA form, the CDR3 reads TGTGCCAGTAGTCCCAGGGACAGGCTGGACCAGCCCCAGCATTTT. V gene TRBV19 combines with J gene TRBJ1-5; 8 bases are shared with TRBD1. The CDR3 is 15 amino acids. Per germline, CDR1 LNHDA and CDR2 SQIVND (reference sequence). Trimming at V came to 5 bases and at J to 7 bases, leaving 10 bases not matched to a gene.

This clonotype turned up a few times. V usage is TRBV7-9 and J usage is TRBJ2-7; no clear D. Germline assignment: CDR1 SEHNR and CDR2 FQNEAQ (reference sequence). The CDR3 loop spans 14 amino acids. The germline V and J ends were trimmed by 3 bases and 2 bases, with 11 bases remaining between them. The CDR3 coding sequence is TGTGCCAGCAGCTTTTTGGACGGTACCTACGAGCAGTACTTC. Amino acids: CASSFLDGTYEQYF.

V and J are TRBV10-3 and TRBJ2-3; tentative D call: TRBD1 (6 bases). V gave up 2 bases and J gave up 1 base, with 19 bases separating them. CDR1 ENHRY and CDR2 SYGVKD come from the germline V gene. This CDR3 is built from 18 residues. CDR3 region: CAISEGPYPGVGTDTQYF. CDR3 bases: TGTGCCATCAGTGAGGGACCCTACCCAGGGGTCGGCACAGATACGCAGTATTTT.